This T cell receptor beta chain emerged from a study of blood T cell repertoires in COVID-19. Whole-study context: Whether acute or convalescent, the COVID-19 samples came from the United States, Italy and Spain. T cells, B-cell-depleted T cells, or PBMCs provided the cDNA or gDNA that served as material.

The CDR3 is 10 amino acids. Trimming removed 3 bases from V and 4 bases from J, with 4 bases in between. The germline V gene encodes CDR1 DFQATT and CDR2 SNEGSKA (reference sequence). In the source study's methods: Amplified reference gene primers provided the basis for estimating nucleated cell counts. Sequencing used immunoSEQ multiplex PCR; TCRdb keeps in-frame clones, though not all of them. For V, J and clone size, that table is used; D and trimming come from the DNA. Here the sample spans about 180,000 clones, roughly 81% being singletons. Patients of the Seattle cohort, enrolled during active infection, were followed longitudinally.

The genes are TRBV20-1 and TRBJ2-7; D remains ambiguous. This sequence was found in a woman older than 75 with COVID-19, enrolled during active disease. Specimen: peripheral blood. The CDR3 sequence: CSASGYEQYF. CDR3 DNA: TGCAGTGCTAGCGGGTACGAGCAGTACTTC.